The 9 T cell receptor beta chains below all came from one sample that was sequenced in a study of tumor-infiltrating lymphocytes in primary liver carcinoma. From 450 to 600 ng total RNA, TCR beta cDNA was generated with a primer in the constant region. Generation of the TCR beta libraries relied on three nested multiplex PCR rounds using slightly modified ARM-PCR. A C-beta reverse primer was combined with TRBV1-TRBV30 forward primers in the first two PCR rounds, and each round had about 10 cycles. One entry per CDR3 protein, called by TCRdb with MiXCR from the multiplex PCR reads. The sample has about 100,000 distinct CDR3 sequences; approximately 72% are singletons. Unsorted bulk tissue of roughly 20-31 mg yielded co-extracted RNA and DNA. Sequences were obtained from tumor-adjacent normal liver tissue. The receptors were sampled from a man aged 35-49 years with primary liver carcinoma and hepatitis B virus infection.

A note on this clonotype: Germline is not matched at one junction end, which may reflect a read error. The CDR3 spells CASSLGRTGQETQHF. In DNA form, the CDR3 reads TGTGCCAGCAGCTTAGGGCGCACAGGGCAAGAGACTCAGCACTTC. The rearrangement uses TRBV11-2 and TRBJ2-5, with D possibly being TRBD1 (6 bases). CDR1 is SGHAT and CDR2 is FQNNGV in the germline V gene. CDR3 length equals 15 residues.

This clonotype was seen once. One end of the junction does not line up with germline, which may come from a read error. The CDR3 reads CASSSGGGREQCF. The DNA for the CDR3 is TGCGCCAGCAGCTCGGGAGGGGGGCGCGAGCAGTGCTTC. This chain links TRBV5-1 with TRBJ2-7; 8 bases align to TRBD2. The CDR3 has 13 residues. The germline CDR1 and CDR2 sequences are SGHRS and YFSETQ.

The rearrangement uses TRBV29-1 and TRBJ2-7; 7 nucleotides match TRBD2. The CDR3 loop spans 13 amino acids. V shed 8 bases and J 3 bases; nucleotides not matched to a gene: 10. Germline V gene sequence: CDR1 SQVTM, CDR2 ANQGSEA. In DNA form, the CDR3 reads TGCAGCATAGGGACTAACGGGAACTACGAGCAGTACTTC. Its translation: CSIGTNGNYEQYF.

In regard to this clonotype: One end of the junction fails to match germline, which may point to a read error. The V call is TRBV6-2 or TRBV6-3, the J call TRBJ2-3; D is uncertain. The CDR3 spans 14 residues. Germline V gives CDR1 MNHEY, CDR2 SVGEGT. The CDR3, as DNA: TGTGCCAGCAGCTACTGGGATGAAACAGATACGCAGTATTTT. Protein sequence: CASSYWDETDTQYF.

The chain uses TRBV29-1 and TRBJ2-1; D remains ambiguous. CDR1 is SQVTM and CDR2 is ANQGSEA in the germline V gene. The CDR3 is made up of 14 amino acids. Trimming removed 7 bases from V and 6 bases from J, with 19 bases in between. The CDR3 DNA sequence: TGCAGCGAAGAGTCATTTACCGTCTCCAATGAGCAGTTCTTC. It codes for CSEESFTVSNEQFF.

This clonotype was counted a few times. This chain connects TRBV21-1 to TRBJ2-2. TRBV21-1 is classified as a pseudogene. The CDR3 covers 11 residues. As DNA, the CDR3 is TGTGCCAGCAGCAACACCGGGGAGCTGTTTTTT. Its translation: CASSNTGELFF.

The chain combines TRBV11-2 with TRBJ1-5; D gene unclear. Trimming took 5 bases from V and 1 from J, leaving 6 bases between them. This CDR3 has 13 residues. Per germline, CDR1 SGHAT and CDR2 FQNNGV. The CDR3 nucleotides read TGTGCCAGCAGCCAGCAGAGCAATCAGCCCCAGCATTTT. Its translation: CASSQQSNQPQHF. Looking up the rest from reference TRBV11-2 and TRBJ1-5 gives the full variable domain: EAGVAQSPRYKIIEKRQSVAFWCNPISGHATLYWYQQILGQGPKLLIQFQNNGVVDDSQLPKDRFSAERLKGVDSTLKIQPAKLEDSAVYLCASSQQSNQPQHFGDGTRLSIL.

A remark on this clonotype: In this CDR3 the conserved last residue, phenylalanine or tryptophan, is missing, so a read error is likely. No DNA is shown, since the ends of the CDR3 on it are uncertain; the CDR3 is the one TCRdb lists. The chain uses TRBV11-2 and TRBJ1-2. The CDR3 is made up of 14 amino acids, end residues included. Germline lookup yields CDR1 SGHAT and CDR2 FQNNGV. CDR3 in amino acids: CASSLGGAHYGHTC.

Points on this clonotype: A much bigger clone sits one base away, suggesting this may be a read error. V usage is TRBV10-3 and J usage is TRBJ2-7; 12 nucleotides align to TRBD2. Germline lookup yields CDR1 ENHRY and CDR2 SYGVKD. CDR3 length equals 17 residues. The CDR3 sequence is CVISESSLAGGGYEQYF. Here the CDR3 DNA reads TGTGTCATCAGTGAGAGCTCGCTAGCGGGAGGGGGGTACGAGCAGTACTTC.